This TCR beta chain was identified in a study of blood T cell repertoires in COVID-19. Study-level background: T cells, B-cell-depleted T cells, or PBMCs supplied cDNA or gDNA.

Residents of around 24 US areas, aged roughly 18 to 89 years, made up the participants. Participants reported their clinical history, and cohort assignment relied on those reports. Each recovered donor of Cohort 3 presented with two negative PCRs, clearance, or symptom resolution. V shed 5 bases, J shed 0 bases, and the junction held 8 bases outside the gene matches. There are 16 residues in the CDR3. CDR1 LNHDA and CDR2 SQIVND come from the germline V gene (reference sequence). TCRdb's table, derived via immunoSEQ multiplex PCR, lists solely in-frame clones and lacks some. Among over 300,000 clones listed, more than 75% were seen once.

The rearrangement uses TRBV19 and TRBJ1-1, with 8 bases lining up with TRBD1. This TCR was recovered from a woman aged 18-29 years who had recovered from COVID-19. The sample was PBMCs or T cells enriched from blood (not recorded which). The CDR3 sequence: CASSSRDRTVNTEAFF. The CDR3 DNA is TGTGCCAGTAGTTCAAGGGACAGGACCGTGAACACTGAAGCTTTCTTT. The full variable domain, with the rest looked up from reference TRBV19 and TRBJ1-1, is DGGITQSPKYLFRKEGQNVTLSCEQNLNHDAMYWYRQDPGQGLRLIYYSQIVNDFQKGDIAEGYSVSREKKESFPLTVTSAQKNPTAFYLCASSSRDRTVNTEAFFGQGTRLTVV.